One sample yielded the 5 T cell receptor beta chains listed below, sequenced in a study of glioma-infiltrating T cells after dendritic cell vaccination. The time point denotes: after dendritic cell vaccination, including at tumor progression/relapse. Using immunoSEQ multiplex PCR, the repertoire was profiled, and TCRdb retains in-frame clones only, with some absent. The sample shows 75,000 to 95,000 clones, approximately 78% of them seen only once. Sequenced material: blood, taken after dendritic cell vaccination. The receptors originated from a human donor with glioblastoma.

The chain joins TRBV6-1 to TRBJ2-7; TRBD1 might be the D (6 bases). V was trimmed by 0 bases and J by 3 bases, leaving 12 bases between them. The CDR3 length is 15 residues. The V gene's germline CDR1 is MNHNS and CDR2 SASEGT. The CDR3 DNA sequence: TGTGCCAGCAGTGAAGCGTGGGGGCAGGTCTACGAGCAGTACGTC. This encodes CASSEAWGQVYEQYV.

The rearrangement uses TRBV12-2 and TRBJ2-7; TRBD2 was called by the table and not checked on the DNA. TRBV12-2 is deemed a pseudogene. The CDR3 is 21 residues long. The CDR3 coding sequence is TGTGCAAGTCGCTTAGCCCCAGGCATGAGTCGCGGGATCCCGATGACCTACGAGCAGTACGTC. Amino acid sequence: CASRLAPGMSRGIPMTYEQYV.

V usage is TRBV23-1 and J usage is TRBJ1-5, with no clear D. TRBV23-1 counts as an open reading frame of uncertain function. This CDR3 spans 15 amino acids. Trimming stripped 1 base from V and 6 bases from J, with 13 bases between. CDR3 nucleotides: TGCGCCAGCAGTCAATTAGGACTCACTCCTCAGCCCCAGCATTTT. Translating gives CASSQLGLTPQPQHF.

The chain recombines TRBV19 with TRBJ1-6; 7 nucleotides line up with TRBD1. The V gene end was trimmed by 4 bases and the J gene end by 7 bases; junction bases not matched to a gene: 10. In germline, CDR1 is LNHDA, CDR2 SQIVND (reference sequence). This CDR3 has 16 amino acids. The CDR3 sequence is CASSTRGGQRNSPLHF. The CDR3 region has the DNA TGTGCCAGTAGTACACGAGGGGGACAGCGGAATTCACCCCTCCACTTT.

This rearrangement joins TRBV6-1 to TRBJ1-2; D unresolved. The CDR3 extends over 14 amino acids. With 1 base removed from V and 2 bases from J, the gap between germline ends came to 8 bases. Germline V CDR1 and CDR2: MNHNS, SASEGT. The chain's CDR3 is CASSEVGLNYGYTF. The CDR3 DNA reads as TGTGCCAGCAGTGAAGTTGGACTCAACTATGGCTACACCTTC.